This TCR beta chain was identified in a study of CD8 T cells in ankylosing spondylitis. Findings and caveats of the study: Earlier literature documents some of the motif variants in reactive arthritis synovial fluid and blood. A TCR beta motif of 7 or 8 highly homologous variants appeared characteristic of ankylosing spondylitis blood.

TCR beta libraries were made by quantitative 5'-RACE with molecular barcodes. TCRdb processed the 5' RACE reads anew with MiXCR; each CDR3 protein has one entry. The sample contains hundreds of thousands of distinct CDR3 sequences, around 25% of which appear only once. CDR1 MGHDK and CDR2 SYGVNS come from the germline V gene. The V gene end was trimmed by 1 base and the J gene end by 15 bases; junction bases not matched to a gene: 14. The CDR3 length is 15 residues. This clonotype was detected many times. Its antigen is undetermined. The TCR originated in a male donor with ankylosing spondylitis or in good health (not recorded which). The chain employs TRBV25-1 and TRBJ2-1, with TRBD1 identical over 8 bases. The sequenced sample was blood, either unsorted or a sorted T cell fraction (not recorded which). The DNA of the CDR3 is TGTGCCAGCAGTGAATCTAGGACAGGGCGGGATGAGGTGTTCTTC. This sequence encodes CASSESRTGRDEVFF.